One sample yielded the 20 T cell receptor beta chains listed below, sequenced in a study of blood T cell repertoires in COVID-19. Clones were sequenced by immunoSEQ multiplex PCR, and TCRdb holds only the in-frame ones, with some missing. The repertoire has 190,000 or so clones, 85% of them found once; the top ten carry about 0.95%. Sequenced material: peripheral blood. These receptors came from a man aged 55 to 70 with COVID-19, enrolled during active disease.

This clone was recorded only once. The CDR3 sequence is CASSVGLAGTDEQFF. The CDR3 DNA reads as TGTGCCAGCAGCGTAGGACTAGCGGGAACCGATGAGCAGTTCTTC. This chain connects TRBV9 to TRBJ2-1, with 11 nucleotides matching TRBD2. The CDR3 runs to 15 residues. Germline V gene lookup returns CDR1 SGDLS and CDR2 YYNGEE. Losses at the gene ends were 0 bases for V and 8 bases for J; bases not matched to a gene: 4. The full variable domain, with the rest looked up from reference TRBV9 and TRBJ2-1, is DSGVTQTPKHLITATGQRVTLRCSPRSGDLSVYWYQQSLDQGLQFLIQYYNGEERAKGNILERFSAQQFPDLHSELNLSSLELGDSALYFCASSVGLAGTDEQFFGPGTRLTVL.

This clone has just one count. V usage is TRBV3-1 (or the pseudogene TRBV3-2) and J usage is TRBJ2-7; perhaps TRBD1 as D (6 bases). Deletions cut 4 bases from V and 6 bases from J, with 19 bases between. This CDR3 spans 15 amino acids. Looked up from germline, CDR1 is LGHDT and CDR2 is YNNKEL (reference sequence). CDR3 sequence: CASSPPTGSSGEQYF. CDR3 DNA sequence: TGTGCCAGCAGCCCCCCTACAGGGAGCTCTGGCGAGCAGTACTTC.

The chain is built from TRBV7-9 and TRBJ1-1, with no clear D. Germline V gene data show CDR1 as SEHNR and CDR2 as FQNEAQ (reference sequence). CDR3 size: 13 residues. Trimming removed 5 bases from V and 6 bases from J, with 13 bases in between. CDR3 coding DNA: TGTGCCAGCAGCCTATCGAGAGGCGCTGAAGCTTTCTTT. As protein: CASSLSRGAEAFF.

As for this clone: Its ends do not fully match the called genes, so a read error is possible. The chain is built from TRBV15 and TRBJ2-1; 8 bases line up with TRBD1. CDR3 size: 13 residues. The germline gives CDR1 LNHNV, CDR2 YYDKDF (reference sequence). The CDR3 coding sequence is TGTGCCACCAGCAGAGATCGTGGGACAGGAAGGCTCTTC. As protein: CATSRDRGTGRLF.

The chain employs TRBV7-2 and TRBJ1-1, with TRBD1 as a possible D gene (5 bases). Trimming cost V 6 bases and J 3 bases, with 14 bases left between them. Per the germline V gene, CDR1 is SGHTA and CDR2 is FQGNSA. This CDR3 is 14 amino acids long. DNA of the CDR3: TGTGCCAGCAGTTCGGGCCCGGGGGACACTGAAGCTTTCTTT. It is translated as CASSSGPGDTEAFF.

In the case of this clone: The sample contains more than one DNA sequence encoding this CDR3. CDR3 in DNA: TGTGCCAGCAGCTTAGCAGGGGCCTCTGGAAACACCATATATTTT. It translates to CASSLAGASGNTIYF. The genes are TRBV7-8 and TRBJ1-3, with D tentatively TRBD1 (5 bases). CDR1 and CDR2 from the germline V gene are SGHVS and FQNEAQ. This CDR3 has 15 amino acids. V gave up 0 bases and J gave up 0 bases, with 6 bases separating them. Drawing the rest from reference TRBV7-8 and TRBJ1-3, the complete variable domain is GAGVSQSPRYKVAKRGQDVALRCDPISGHVSLFWYQQALGQGPEFLTYFQNEAQLDKSGLPSDRFFAERPEGSVSTLKIQRTQQEDSAVYLCASSLAGASGNTIYFGEGSWLTVV.

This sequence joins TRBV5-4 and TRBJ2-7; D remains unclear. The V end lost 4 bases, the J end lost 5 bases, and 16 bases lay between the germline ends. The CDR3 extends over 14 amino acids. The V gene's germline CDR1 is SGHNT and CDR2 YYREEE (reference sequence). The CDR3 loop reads CASSPFGPSNEQYF. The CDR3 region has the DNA TGTGCCAGCAGCCCCTTTGGGCCCTCAAACGAGCAGTACTTC.

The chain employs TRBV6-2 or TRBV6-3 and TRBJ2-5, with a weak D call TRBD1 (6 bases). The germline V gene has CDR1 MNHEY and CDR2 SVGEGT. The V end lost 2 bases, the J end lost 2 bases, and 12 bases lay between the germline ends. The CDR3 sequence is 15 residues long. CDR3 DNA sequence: TGTGCCAGCAGTTACGGGGGCCCCCCTCAAGAGACCCAGTACTTC. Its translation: CASSYGGPPQETQYF.

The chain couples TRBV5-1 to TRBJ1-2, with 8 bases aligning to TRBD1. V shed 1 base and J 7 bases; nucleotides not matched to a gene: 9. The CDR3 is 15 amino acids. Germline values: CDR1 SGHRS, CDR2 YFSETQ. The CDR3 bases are TGCGCCAGCAGCTTGTGGGAGGACAGGGCGAGTGGCTACACCTTC. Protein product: CASSLWEDRASGYTF.

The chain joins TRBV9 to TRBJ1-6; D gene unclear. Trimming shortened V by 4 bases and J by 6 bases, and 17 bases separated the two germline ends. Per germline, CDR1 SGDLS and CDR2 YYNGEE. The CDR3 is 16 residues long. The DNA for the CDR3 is TGTGCCAGCAGCAACCGAGAGGGCGGAACTAATTCACCCCTCCACTTT. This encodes CASSNREGGTNSPLHF. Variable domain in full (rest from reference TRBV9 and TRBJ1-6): DSGVTQTPKHLITATGQRVTLRCSPRSGDLSVYWYQQSLDQGLQFLIQYYNGEERAKGNILERFSAQQFPDLHSELNLSSLELGDSALYFCASSNREGGTNSPLHFGNGTRLTVT.

The CDR3 nucleotides read TGTGCCAGCAGTTACGACAGCCAAGAGACCCAGTACTTC. This gives the protein CASSYDSQETQYF. The chain joins TRBV6-6 to TRBJ2-5; possible D gene TRBD1, 5 bases. The CDR3 covers 13 residues. Germline V gene lookup returns CDR1 MNHNY and CDR2 SVGAGI (reference sequence). Trimming cost V 2 bases and J 1 base, with 5 bases left between them.

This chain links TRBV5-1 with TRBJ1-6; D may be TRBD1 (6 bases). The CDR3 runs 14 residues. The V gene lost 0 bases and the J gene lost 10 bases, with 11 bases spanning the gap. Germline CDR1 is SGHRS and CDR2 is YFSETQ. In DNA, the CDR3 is TGCGCCAGCAGCTTGGCCGGGGGGCTGTCACCCCTCCACTTT. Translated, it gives CASSLAGGLSPLHF. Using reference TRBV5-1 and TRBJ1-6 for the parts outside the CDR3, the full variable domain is KAGVTQTPRYLIKTRGQQVTLSCSPISGHRSVSWYQQTPGQGLQFLFEYFSETQRNKGNFPGRFSGRQFSNSRSEMNVSTLELGDSALYLCASSLAGGLSPLHFGNGTRLTVT.

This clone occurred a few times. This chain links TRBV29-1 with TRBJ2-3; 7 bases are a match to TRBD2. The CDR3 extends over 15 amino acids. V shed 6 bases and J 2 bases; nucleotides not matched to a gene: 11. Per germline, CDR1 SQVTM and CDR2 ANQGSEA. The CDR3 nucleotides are TGCAGCGTACAGCCCCTAGCGGAGAACACAGATACGCAGTATTTT. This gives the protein CSVQPLAENTDTQYF.

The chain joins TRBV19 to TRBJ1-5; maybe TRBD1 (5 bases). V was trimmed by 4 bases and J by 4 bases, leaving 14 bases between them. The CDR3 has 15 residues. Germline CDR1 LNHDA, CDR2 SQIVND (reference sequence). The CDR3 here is CASSKEQAKNQPQHF. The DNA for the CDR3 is TGTGCCAGTAGTAAGGAACAGGCTAAGAATCAGCCCCAGCATTTT. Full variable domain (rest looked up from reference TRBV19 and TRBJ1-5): DGGITQSPKYLFRKEGQNVTLSCEQNLNHDAMYWYRQDPGQGLRLIYYSQIVNDFQKGDIAEGYSVSREKKESFPLTVTSAQKNPTAFYLCASSKEQAKNQPQHFGDGTRLSIL.

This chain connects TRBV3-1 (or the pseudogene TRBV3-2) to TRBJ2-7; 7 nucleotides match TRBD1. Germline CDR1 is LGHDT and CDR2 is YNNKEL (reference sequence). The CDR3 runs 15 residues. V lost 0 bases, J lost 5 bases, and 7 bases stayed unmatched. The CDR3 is CASSQELTGSNEQYF. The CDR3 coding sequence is TGTGCCAGCAGCCAAGAGCTGACAGGGTCAAACGAGCAGTACTTC.

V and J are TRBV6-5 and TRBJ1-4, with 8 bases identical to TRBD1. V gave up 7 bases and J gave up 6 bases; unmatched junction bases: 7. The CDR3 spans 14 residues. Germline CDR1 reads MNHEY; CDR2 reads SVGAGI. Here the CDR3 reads CASNSGGLDEKLFF. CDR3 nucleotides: TGTGCCAGCAACTCAGGGGGCCTCGATGAAAAACTGTTTTTT.

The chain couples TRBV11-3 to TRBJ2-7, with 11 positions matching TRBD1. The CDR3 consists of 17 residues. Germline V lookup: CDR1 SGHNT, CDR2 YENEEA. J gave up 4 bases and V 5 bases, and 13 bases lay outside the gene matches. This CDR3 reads CASSASSAGQGVYEQYF. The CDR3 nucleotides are TGTGCCAGCAGCGCTTCGTCGGCGGGACAGGGGGTTTACGAGCAGTACTTC.

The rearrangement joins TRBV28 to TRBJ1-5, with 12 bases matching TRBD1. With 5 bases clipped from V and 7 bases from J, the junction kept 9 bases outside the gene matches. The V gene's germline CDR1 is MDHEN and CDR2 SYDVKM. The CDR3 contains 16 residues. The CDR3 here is CASSNRDRGLEQPQHF. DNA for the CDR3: TGTGCCAGCAGTAACCGGGACAGGGGGCTAGAACAGCCCCAGCATTTT.

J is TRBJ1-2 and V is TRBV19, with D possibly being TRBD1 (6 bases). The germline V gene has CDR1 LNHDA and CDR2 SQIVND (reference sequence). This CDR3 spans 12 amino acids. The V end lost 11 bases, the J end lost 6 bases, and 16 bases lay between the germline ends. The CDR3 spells CASRRQDDGYTF. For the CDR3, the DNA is TGTGCCTCTAGGAGACAGGATGATGGCTACACCTTC.

CDR3 nucleotides: TGTGCCACTACAGGGGGAAAGGAAAAACTGTTTTTT. Its translation: CATTGGKEKLFF. The rearrangement links TRBV28 to TRBJ1-4, with 8 bases that match TRBD1. The germline V gene encodes CDR1 MDHEN and CDR2 SYDVKM. V shed 10 bases, J shed 8 bases, and the junction held 6 bases outside the gene matches. CDR3 length equals 12 residues.